This T cell receptor beta chain was recorded in a study of glioma-infiltrating T cells. This clonotype occurred many times. Amplification of TCR alpha and beta CDR3 regions from RNA used iRepertoire nested multiplex PCR. TCRdb fed the multiplex PCR reads into MiXCR, producing one record per CDR3 protein. Altogether about 200,000 distinct CDR3 sequences are present, 32% being singletons, with the ten largest covering 20% to 25%. The CDR3 runs to 16 residues. CDR1 is SGHTA and CDR2 is FQGNSA in the germline V gene. With V trimmed by 3 bases and J by 5 bases, 6 bases remained unmatched. The sample taken for sequencing was glioma tissue, nonneoplastic brain tissue, or PBMCs (not recorded which). This chain connects TRBV7-2 to TRBJ2-3, with 12 bases that match TRBD2. This TCR derives from a human donor with low-grade glioma or glioblastoma, undergoing nonglioma brain surgery, or in good health (not recorded which). CDR3 residues: CASSLNPSGREDTQYF. DNA for the CDR3: TGTGCCAGCAGCTTGAACCCTAGCGGGAGGGAAGATACGCAGTATTTT.